This T cell receptor beta chain was recovered during a study of blood T cell repertoires in COVID-19. Study-wide background: Samples representing acute and convalescent COVID-19 were sourced from the United States, Italy and Spain. The analysed material was cDNA or gDNA that came from T cells, B-cell-depleted T cells, or PBMCs.

Enrolment of Seattle patients took place during active infection, and they were followed longitudinally. Method: immunoSEQ multiplex PCR; TCRdb's copy keeps in-frame clones and lacks some. The sample consists of roughly 250,000 clones, over 90% of them appearing once. Per germline, CDR1 SGHTA and CDR2 FQGNSA. This CDR3 region has 16 residues. V lost 5 bases, J lost 0 bases, and 9 bases stayed unmatched. The sample consisted of peripheral blood. This sequence was found in a man younger than 45 with COVID-19, enrolled during active disease. The chain employs TRBV7-2 and TRBJ2-7, with 8 bases identical to TRBD2. The CDR3: CASSPAGGGYSYEQYF. The DNA for the CDR3 is TGTGCCAGCAGCCCCGCGGGCGGGGGGTACTCCTACGAGCAGTACTTC.